These 9 T cell receptor beta chains were sequenced from one sample in a study of PD-L1 blockade in urothelial cancer. Assay used: immunoSEQ multiplex PCR; TCRdb lists only in-frame clones, some missing. The sample records approximately 80,000 clones, 82% being singletons. Sequences were derived from PBMCs, sampled around atezolizumab (anti-PD-L1) treatment. Source of these receptors: a man in his 70s with urothelial cancer.

The chain links TRBV5-4 to TRBJ1-4; 9 bases fit TRBD1. CDR1 is SGHNT, CDR2 YYREEE, per germline (reference sequence). CDR3 length: 14 amino acids. Unmatched junction bases numbered 6, after V lost 4 bases and J lost 8 bases. CDR3 in DNA: TGTGCCAGCAGCGCGGGACAGGGTCAGGAAAAACTGTTTTTT. Its translation: CASSAGQGQEKLFF.

This clone was counted once. The chain couples TRBV5-1 to TRBJ2-5; a possible D gene is TRBD2 (6 bases). The CDR3 loop spans 14 amino acids. Trimming left V 4 bases short and J 5 bases short, with 15 bases between. CDR1 and CDR2 from the germline V gene are SGHRS and YFSETQ. DNA for the CDR3: TGCGCCAGCAGCGAGGGGACTGCTAAGGAGACCCAGTACTTC. Translating gives CASSEGTAKETQYF. Full variable domain (outside the CDR3, taken from reference TRBV5-1 and TRBJ2-5): KAGVTQTPRYLIKTRGQQVTLSCSPISGHRSVSWYQQTPGQGLQFLFEYFSETQRNKGNFPGRFSGRQFSNSRSEMNVSTLELGDSALYLCASSEGTAKETQYFGPGTRLLVL.

This clone was seen a handful of times. The rearrangement uses TRBV11-2 and TRBJ1-5; 10 nucleotides align to TRBD1. Germline V gene sequence: CDR1 SGHAT, CDR2 FQNNGV. CDR3 length: 15 amino acids. The V and J ends lost 5 bases and 7 bases, in that order; junction bases with no gene match: 8. CDR3 nucleotides: TGTGCCAGCAGCCGCGACAGGGGGCCGTACCAGCCCCAGCATTTT. Translated: CASSRDRGPYQPQHF.

The CDR3 DNA is TGCGCCAGCAGCTTGGGAGAGGCAGCGGGGGGGTCCGGTGAGCAGTTCTTC. The encoded protein is CASSLGEAAGGSGEQFF. The rearrangement joins TRBV5-1 to TRBJ2-1, with 10 bases lining up with TRBD2. The CDR3 is 17 amino acids. Germline values: CDR1 SGHRS, CDR2 YFSETQ. V lost 0 bases, J lost 9 bases, and 12 bases stayed unmatched.

The CDR3 DNA reads as TGTGCCAGTAGTATAGGACAGGGGACGAACACCGGGGAGCTGTTTTTT. Translating gives CASSIGQGTNTGELFF. The rearrangement uses TRBV19 and TRBJ2-2; 8 bases are shared with TRBD1. CDR3 size: 16 residues. The germline V gene has CDR1 LNHDA and CDR2 SQIVND (reference sequence). J lost 0 bases, V lost 1 base, and 1 base had no gene match.

The chain links TRBV10-1 to TRBJ2-1; 7 positions agree with TRBD2. The CDR3 totals 14 residues. Trimming took 4 bases from V and 9 from J; bases not matched to a gene: 9. Germline V gives CDR1 WNHNN, CDR2 SYGVQD (reference sequence). Here the CDR3 DNA reads TGCGCCAGCAGTGCCGGGGACCTAGCGGTTGAGCAGTTCTTC. Its protein product is CASSAGDLAVEQFF.

The chain recombines TRBV6-1 with TRBJ2-5, with 8 bases matching TRBD1. This CDR3 is 14 amino acids long. Germline V gene lookup returns CDR1 MNHNS and CDR2 SASEGT. After removal of 8 bases from V and 2 bases from J, the junction contained 7 bases not matched to a gene. CDR3 bases: TGTGCCAGCTCCAAGGACAGGGAACAAGAGACCCAGTACTTC. Translated: CASSKDREQETQYF.

The chain joins TRBV5-4 to TRBJ2-7; 10 bases are shared with TRBD2. V was pared by 4 bases and J by 6 bases, with 13 bases of the junction left unmatched. This CDR3 spans 16 amino acids. Germline V gene data show CDR1 as SGHNT and CDR2 as YYREEE (reference sequence). The CDR3, as DNA: TGTGCCAGCAGCCTGGCAGGGGCTAGCGGGAGTTCCGAGCAGTACTTC. It encodes CASSLAGASGSSEQYF.

This sequence joins TRBV18 and TRBJ2-7, with a tentative D call TRBD1 (7 bases). The CDR3 consists of 14 residues. Germline V gene sequence: CDR1 KGHSH, CDR2 LQKENI. Trimming took off 5 bases at V and 3 bases at J, with 14 bases between the two ends. CDR3 sequence reads: CASSSGGQIYEQYF. Here the CDR3 DNA reads TGTGCCAGCTCATCCGGGGGACAGATCTACGAGCAGTACTTC. The whole variable domain, remainder taken from reference TRBV18 and TRBJ2-7, is NAGVMQNPRHLVRRRGQEARLRCSPMKGHSHVYWYRQLPEEGLKFMVYLQKENIIDESGMPKERFSAEFPKEGPSILRIQQVVRGDSAAYFCASSSGGQIYEQYFGPGTRLTVT.